Following are 32 T cell receptor beta chains from one sample sequenced in a study of CD8+CD57+ T cells in acquired aplastic anemia. Both TCR beta VDJ combination and CDR3 sequence profiling were carried out. Genomic DNA was the template for this profiling. MiXCR was run by TCRdb on the reads, yielding one entry per CDR3 protein. This sample has 200,000 to 250,000 distinct CDR3 sequences, with roughly 50% found just once. Before being chosen for sequencing, patients had shown CD8+CD57+ cell expansion by flow cytometry. The source material was sorted CD4+, CD8+, or CD8+CD57+ T cells (not recorded which) from PBMCs. The receptor source for this set is a human donor with aplastic anemia.

The CDR3 DNA sequence: TGTGCCTGGACCTTGAACACTGAAGCTTTCTTT. It is translated as CAWTLNTEAFF. The chain uses TRBV30 and TRBJ1-1; no clear D. The CDR3 contains 11 residues. The V and J ends lost 4 bases and 0 bases respectively, with 3 bases between them. From germline, CDR1 is GTSNPN and CDR2 SVGIG (reference sequence).

Only one count was recorded for this clonotype. The chain joins TRBV7-9 to TRBJ2-2; 8 nucleotides line up with TRBD1. Germline trimming cut 5 bases from V and 1 base from J; bases unmatched to any gene: 3. The length of the CDR3 is 15 residues. CDR1 is SEHNR, CDR2 FQNEAQ, per germline (reference sequence). CDR3 region: CASSAGTGNTGELFF. Here the CDR3 DNA reads TGTGCCAGCAGCGCCGGGACAGGGAACACCGGGGAGCTGTTTTTT. Full variable domain (outside the CDR3, taken from reference TRBV7-9 and TRBJ2-2): DTGVSQNPRHKITKRGQNVTFRCDPISEHNRLYWYRQTLGQGPEFLTYFQNEAQLEKSRLLSDRFSAERPKGSFSTLEIQRTEQGDSAMYLCASSAGTGNTGELFFGEGSRLTVL.

For this clonotype: Because it lacks the conserved phenylalanine or tryptophan at the end, this CDR3 is likely a read error. The DNA is left out, because the CDR3 cannot be placed on it with certainty; the CDR3 is given as TCRdb lists it. The V and J genes are TRBV7-9 and TRBJ1-1. The CDR3 comprises 11 residues, both ends counted. In germline, CDR1 is SEHNR, CDR2 FQNEAQ (reference sequence). The CDR3 protein is CASSLWEASFS.

This clonotype was observed many times. This chain uses TRBV5-1 with TRBJ1-2, with 7 nucleotides matching TRBD1. With V trimmed by 0 bases and J by 12 bases, 11 bases remained unmatched. The CDR3 is 14 residues long. Germline V gives CDR1 SGHRS, CDR2 YFSETQ. Here the CDR3 DNA reads TGCGCCAGCAGCTTGGGTGGGACAGTTATGGCCAACACCTTC. Translation gives CASSLGGTVMANTF. Supplemented by reference TRBV5-1 and TRBJ1-2, the full variable domain reads KAGVTQTPRYLIKTRGQQVTLSCSPISGHRSVSWYQQTPGQGLQFLFEYFSETQRNKGNFPGRFSGRQFSNSRSEMNVSTLELGDSALYLCASSLGGTVMANTFGSGTRLTVV.

About this clonotype itself: This CDR3 is missing its conserved last phenylalanine or tryptophan, likely due to a read error. It is unclear where the CDR3 begins or ends on the DNA, so no DNA is shown, and the CDR3 is as TCRdb lists it. V is TRBV6-1 and J is TRBJ2-3; the D call in the table, TRBD1, was not verified against the DNA. Germline-derived CDR1 and CDR2 are MNHNS and SASEGT. The CDR3 has 13 residues if both end residues are counted. CDR3 loop: CASSYRLGRGRLL.

This clonotype was observed many times. The V gene is TRBV20-1, the J gene TRBJ1-2; unclear D gene. Per germline, CDR1 DFQATT and CDR2 SNEGSKA (reference sequence). The CDR3 is 9 amino acids. Deletions cut 4 bases from V and 3 bases from J, with 0 bases between. This chain's CDR3 is CSANYGYTF. CDR3 sequence (DNA): TGCAGTGCTAACTATGGCTACACCTTC.

This clonotype turned up a few times. V gene TRBV30 combines with J gene TRBJ2-3; 8 bases align to TRBD2. Germline V CDR1 and CDR2: GTSNPN, SVGIG (reference sequence). V lost 1 base to trimming and J lost 11 bases; unmatched junction nucleotides: 5. This CDR3 is built from 12 residues. The chain's CDR3 is CAWSGSGGMQYF. The CDR3 region has the DNA TGTGCCTGGAGTGGGAGCGGGGGTATGCAGTATTTT.

This clonotype was detected a few times. This rearrangement joins TRBV6-5 to TRBJ1-1, with a weak D call TRBD1 (5 bases). Germline V CDR1 and CDR2: MNHEY, SVGAGI. The germline V and J ends were trimmed by 0 bases and 0 bases, with 8 bases remaining between them. The CDR3 is 15 residues long. CDR3 coding DNA: TGTGCCAGCAGTTACTCGGACAAGTTGAACACTGAAGCTTTCTTT. It encodes CASSYSDKLNTEAFF.

The CDR3 sequence is CASSLQDRLGGYTF. CDR3 DNA sequence: TGTGCCAGCAGCCTACAGGACAGATTGGGAGGCTACACCTTC. The genes are TRBV11-2 and TRBJ1-2; the D gene is possibly TRBD1 (6 bases). The CDR3 is 14 amino acids. Germline V lookup: CDR1 SGHAT, CDR2 FQNNGV. The V and J ends lost 5 bases and 8 bases respectively, with 18 bases between them.

In the case of this clonotype: A read error is likely, as this CDR3 ends without the conserved phenylalanine or tryptophan. The rearrangement uses TRBV9 and TRBJ1-1; tentatively, D is TRBD1 (6 bases). Germline V gene lookup returns CDR1 SGDLS and CDR2 YYNGEE. The CDR3 contains 14 residues. The V and J ends lost 3 bases and 6 bases respectively, with 15 bases between them. CDR3 in DNA: TGTGCCAGCAGCGACCTCAGGGGTGGAGCTGAAGCTTTCTCT. It translates to CASSDLRGGAEAFS.

This clonotype was observed once. The gene calls are TRBV2 and TRBJ2-5; perhaps TRBD2 as D (5 bases). The CDR3 contains 14 residues. V was trimmed by 8 bases and J by 0 bases, leaving 13 bases between them. From germline, CDR1 is SNHLY and CDR2 FYNNEI. The CDR3 sequence is CASGLATYQETQYF. The CDR3, as DNA: TGTGCCAGCGGCCTAGCTACCTACCAAGAGACCCAGTACTTC. The full variable domain, completed using reference TRBV2 and TRBJ2-5, is EPEVTQTPSHQVTQMGQEVILRCVPISNHLYFYWYRQILGQKVEFLVSFYNNEISEKSEIFDDQFSVERPDGSNFTLKIRSTKLEDSAMYFCASGLATYQETQYFGPGTRLLVL.

This clonotype was found many times. V is TRBV19 and J is TRBJ1-5; D is undetermined. V was pared by 3 bases and J by 0 bases, with 12 bases between. The CDR3 runs 16 residues. CDR1 LNHDA and CDR2 SQIVND come from the germline V gene (reference sequence). As DNA, the CDR3 is TGTGCCAGTAGTATCTCGGGCGGGTATAGCAATCAGCCCCAGCATTTT. Amino acids: CASSISGGYSNQPQHF.

This chain uses TRBV20-1 with TRBJ1-2; maybe TRBD1 (5 bases). Germline V gene lookup returns CDR1 DFQATT and CDR2 SNEGSKA (reference sequence). Between the trimmed V and J ends, which lost 1 base and 2 bases, there was a span of 17 bases. The CDR3 contains 16 residues. The CDR3 here is CSARAGGGGKNYGYTF. CDR3 in DNA: TGCAGTGCTAGAGCGGGCGGGGGGGGGAAGAACTATGGCTACACCTTC.

The V call is TRBV12-3 or TRBV12-4, the J call TRBJ1-1; D remains unclear. V gave up 4 bases and J gave up 1 base, with 7 bases separating them. The CDR3 runs 13 residues. CDR3 nucleotide sequence: TGTGCCAGCAGTTCCCCTAAGAACACTGAAGCTTTCTTT. Translating gives CASSSPKNTEAFF.

Note on this clonotype: A much bigger clone sits one base away, suggesting this may be a read error. CDR3 sequence reads: CAGSEWAVNTEAFF. The CDR3, as DNA: TGTGCCGGCAGTGAATGGGCAGTTAACACTGAAGCTTTCTTT. V and J are TRBV6-6 and TRBJ1-1; D not certain. This CDR3 is built from 14 residues. CDR1 is MNHNY and CDR2 is SVGAGI in the germline V gene (reference sequence).

The chain is built from TRBV29-1 and TRBJ2-7; 8 bases align to TRBD1. V shed 6 bases and J 5 bases; nucleotides not matched to a gene: 6. The CDR3 spans 12 residues. Germline V CDR1 and CDR2: SQVTM, ANQGSEA. The CDR3 spells CSVGTGEHEQYF. CDR3 sequence (DNA): TGCAGCGTGGGGACAGGTGAGCACGAGCAGTACTTC.

The chain employs TRBV29-1 and TRBJ2-5; TRBD1 is a possible D gene (6 bases). The CDR3 contains 12 residues. Trimming cost V 7 bases and J 2 bases, with 11 bases left between them. The germline V gene has CDR1 SQVTM and CDR2 ANQGSEA. This CDR3 reads CSGSGVQETQYF. DNA of the CDR3: TGCAGCGGTTCAGGGGTTCAAGAGACCCAGTACTTC.

J is TRBJ2-7 and V is TRBV18; D perhaps matches TRBD1 (6 bases). Trimming took off 3 bases at V and 0 bases at J, with 9 bases between the two ends. Germline V gene lookup returns CDR1 KGHSH and CDR2 LQKENI. The CDR3 has 14 amino acids. This CDR3 reads CASSPRTVSYEQYF. DNA for the CDR3: TGTGCCAGCTCACCCCGGACAGTCTCCTACGAGCAGTACTTC.

CDR3 in amino acids: CAISESGAMGYTF. CDR3 coding DNA: TGTGCCATCAGTGAGTCGGGGGCTATGGGCTACACCTTC. The rearrangement links TRBV10-3 to TRBJ1-2; D possibly corresponds to TRBD1 (6 bases). The germline gives CDR1 ENHRY, CDR2 SYGVKD. This CDR3 region has 13 residues. The V gene lost 0 bases and the J gene lost 8 bases, with 10 bases spanning the gap.

The chain combines TRBV2 with TRBJ1-2; 8 bases are shared with TRBD1. Germline CDR1 and CDR2: SNHLY and FYNNEI. This CDR3 has 16 residues. With 2 bases clipped from V and 6 bases from J, the junction kept 11 bases outside the gene matches. CDR3 in DNA: TGTGCCAGCAGTGAACGTTCGGCAGGGGGCTCCCATGGCTACACCTTC. Translated: CASSERSAGGSHGYTF.

This chain connects TRBV3-1 to TRBJ1-1; D possibly corresponds to TRBD1 (5 bases). V lost 5 bases to trimming and J lost 3 bases, with 16 bases between them. Germline-derived CDR1 and CDR2 are LGHDT and YNNKEL (reference sequence). CDR3 length: 15 residues. In DNA form, the CDR3 reads TGTGCCAGCAGCGGATACAGGCCGCGGGACACTGAAGCTTTCTTT. It translates to CASSGYRPRDTEAFF.

This clonotype was detected only a few times. The chain is built from TRBV7-9 and TRBJ1-2; D uncertain. CDR1 is SEHNR and CDR2 is FQNEAQ in the germline V gene (reference sequence). V was shortened by 2 bases and J by 6 bases, with 1 base between the two germline ends. The CDR3 spans 10 residues. The CDR3 region is CASSLHGYTF. The CDR3 DNA is TGTGCCAGCAGCTTACATGGCTACACCTTC.

The chain joins TRBV7-6 to TRBJ2-2; D is uncertain. From germline, CDR1 is SGHVS and CDR2 FNYEAQ. The V gene lost 5 bases and the J gene lost 4 bases, with 8 bases spanning the gap. CDR3 length: 13 amino acids. The CDR3 reads CASSPSRTGELFF. CDR3 DNA: TGTGCCAGCAGCCCATCCCGCACCGGGGAGCTGTTTTTT.

The rearrangement joins TRBV20-1 to TRBJ1-1, with D maybe TRBD1 (5 bases). The CDR3 is made up of 14 amino acids. Trimming removed 1 base from V and 4 bases from J, with 13 bases in between. Germline V gene lookup returns CDR1 DFQATT and CDR2 SNEGSKA (reference sequence). The CDR3 DNA is TGCAGTGCTAGAGTCACCCTGGGGGGCACTGAAGCTTTCTTT. It specifies CSARVTLGGTEAFF.

At least ten counts were recorded for this clonotype. The J gene is TRBJ2-2, the V gene TRBV7-2, with TRBD1 identical over 8 bases. Per the germline V gene, CDR1 is SGHTA and CDR2 is FQGNSA. Trimming removed 0 bases from V and 8 bases from J; junction bases left unmatched: 8. The CDR3 covers 16 residues. CDR3 sequence: CASSLAGQDLGGELFF. In DNA form, the CDR3 reads TGTGCCAGCAGCTTAGCGGGACAGGATCTAGGAGGGGAGCTGTTTTTT.

CDR3 sequence (DNA): TGTGCCAGCAGCTTAGTTCTGGGGGGTATGTTCAACAATGAGCAGTTCTTC. Protein: CASSLVLGGMFNNEQFF. The chain carries TRBV7-6 and TRBJ2-1; perhaps TRBD2 as D (6 bases). This CDR3 has 17 amino acids. Looked up from germline, CDR1 is SGHVS and CDR2 is FNYEAQ. V was trimmed by 1 base and J by 5 bases, leaving 18 bases between them.

This clonotype has only a few counts. The rearrangement joins TRBV18 to TRBJ1-3, with D unclear. V was cut by 2 bases and J by 2 bases, with 10 bases left in between. The CDR3 totals 15 residues. The germline CDR1 and CDR2 sequences are KGHSH and LQKENI. The CDR3, as DNA: TGTGCCAGCTCACCAGTGGCAGACCCTGGAAACACCATATATTTT. It encodes CASSPVADPGNTIYF.

This clonotype was counted many times. The V gene is TRBV25-1, the J gene TRBJ1-5; D is uncertain. From germline, CDR1 is MGHDK and CDR2 SYGVNS. V lost 11 bases to trimming and J lost 0 bases, with 5 bases between them. This CDR3 has 11 residues. CDR3 protein: CAPDSNQPQHF. Here the CDR3 DNA reads TGTGCCCCAGATAGCAATCAGCCCCAGCATTTT.

The chain uses TRBV29-1 and TRBJ2-7; 10 bases agree with TRBD1. Germline V gene sequence: CDR1 SQVTM, CDR2 ANQGSEA. The CDR3 loop spans 13 amino acids. V was clipped by 6 bases and J by 5 bases; unmatched bases: 7. In nucleotides, the CDR3 is TGCAGCGTCCGGGGACAGGGGAAAAACGAGCAGTACTTC. This encodes CSVRGQGKNEQYF.

The chain recombines TRBV20-1 with TRBJ1-2, with D perhaps TRBD1 (6 bases). V was cut by 0 bases and J by 8 bases, with 22 bases left in between. The germline V gene encodes CDR1 DFQATT and CDR2 SNEGSKA (reference sequence). CDR3 size: 16 residues. CDR3 in DNA: TGCAGTGCTAGAGATCTTTCGGCCAGGGGAGAGGGCGGCTACACCTTC. This encodes CSARDLSARGEGGYTF.

About this clonotype itself: Since a much larger clone is just one base distant, this may be a read error. This chain joins TRBV19 and TRBJ1-1; a possible D gene is TRBD1 (5 bases). Per germline, CDR1 LNHDA and CDR2 SQIVND (reference sequence). CDR3 size: 13 residues. Between the trimmed V and J ends, which lost 3 bases and 6 bases, there was a span of 11 bases. The CDR3 DNA is TGTGCCAGTAGTATCGGGGGGTGCCCTGAAGCTTTCTTT. This translates into CASSIGGCPEAFF.

Regarding this clonotype: This may arise from a read error, as a much more abundant clone is one base away. CDR3 sequence (DNA): TGTGCCAGCAGCTTGACTAGGGGCAATGGAAAACTGTTTTTT. It translates to CASSLTRGNGKLFF. This chain links TRBV5-4 with TRBJ1-4; perhaps TRBD1 as D (5 bases). CDR3 length: 14 amino acids. The V gene's germline CDR1 is SGHNT and CDR2 YYREEE (reference sequence).